The 11 T cell receptor beta chains below were found in one sample sequenced in a study of CD8 T cells in ankylosing spondylitis. Overall study findings and caveats: Seemingly distinctive of ankylosing spondylitis blood was a TCR beta motif formed by eight highly homologous variants.

Antigens of these TCRs are unknown. TCRdb processed the 5' RACE reads anew with MiXCR; each CDR3 protein has one entry. Found here are about 200,000 distinct CDR3 sequences, more than 5.5% of them singletons; the top ten hold 14%. The sequencing sample was made of blood, either unsorted or a sorted T cell fraction (not recorded which). Every receptor here comes from a male donor with ankylosing spondylitis.

This clonotype was recorded many times. This chain joins TRBV28 and TRBJ2-2; 7 bases map to TRBD1. The trim removed 7 bases at V and 7 bases at J, leaving 9 bases unmatched. Germline CDR1 and CDR2: MDHEN and SYDVKM. This CDR3 has 14 amino acids. The CDR3 region has the DNA TGTGCCAGCACCATACAGGGGTGGGGCGGGGAGCTGTTTTTT. Translated: CASTIQGWGGELFF.

A few counts support this clonotype. The gene calls are TRBV12-2 and TRBJ1-1. TRBV12-2 is given as a pseudogene. The CDR3 runs 17 residues. CDR3: CASRLASPLGGNTEAFF. The CDR3 DNA reads TGTGCAAGTCGCTTAGCGAGTCCCCTTGGGGGTAACACTGAAGCTTTCTTT.

This clonotype came up many times. The chain carries TRBV6-1 and TRBJ2-7, with a possible D match to TRBD1 (6 bases). V was shortened by 6 bases and J by 2 bases, with 17 bases between the two germline ends. The CDR3 sequence is 15 residues long. The germline CDR1 and CDR2 sequences are MNHNS and SASEGT. In DNA, the CDR3 is TGTGCCAGCAGGATCCGGGACACCTTTACCTACGAGCAGTACTTC. Translated, it gives CASRIRDTFTYEQYF.

The chain carries TRBV4-2 and TRBJ1-1, with D possibly matching TRBD1 (5 bases). The germline V and J ends were trimmed by 2 bases and 11 bases, with 18 bases remaining between them. CDR3 length: 14 residues. Germline assignment: CDR1 LGHNA and CDR2 YNFKEQ. CDR3 bases: TGTGCCAGCAGCCAATCGACAGCTTATGTAGGGGCTTTCTTT. Translated: CASSQSTAYVGAFF.

This clonotype was detected only a few times. The chain employs TRBV7-9 and TRBJ2-3, with a tentative D call TRBD2 (6 bases). From germline, CDR1 is SEHNR and CDR2 FQNEAQ (reference sequence). V lost 5 bases, J lost 3 bases, and 9 bases lay in between. The CDR3 consists of 13 residues. The DNA of the CDR3 is TGTGCCAGCAGCGAACGGGGGACAGATACGCAGTATTTT. Its protein is CASSERGTDTQYF. The variable domain in full, with the rest retrieved from reference TRBV7-9 and TRBJ2-3, is DTGVSQNPRHKITKRGQNVTFRCDPISEHNRLYWYRQTLGQGPEFLTYFQNEAQLEKSRLLSDRFSAERPKGSFSTLEIQRTEQGDSAMYLCASSERGTDTQYFGPGTRLTVL.

This clonotype was observed at least ten times. The rearrangement joins TRBV19 to TRBJ1-4; 11 positions match TRBD1. Germline CDR1 LNHDA, CDR2 SQIVND (reference sequence). The CDR3 has 14 residues. V lost 7 bases to trimming and J lost 12 bases; unmatched junction nucleotides: 10. The CDR3 spells CASMTLGQGAELFF. Written as DNA, the CDR3 is TGTGCCAGTATGACCCTCGGACAGGGGGCCGAACTGTTTTTT.

This clonotype has just a few counts. The chain uses TRBV6-2 or TRBV6-3 and TRBJ2-4, with D hard to call. This CDR3 is 15 amino acids long. Germline CDR1 MNHEY, CDR2 SVGEGT. Trimming cost V 4 bases and J 1 base, with 11 bases left between them. CDR3 in amino acids: CASSFGVGAKNIQYF. In DNA, the CDR3 is TGTGCCAGCAGTTTTGGAGTGGGGGCCAAAAACATTCAGTACTTC.

This clonotype came up many times. The chain joins TRBV4-1 to TRBJ2-1, with 12 bases aligning to TRBD2. Germline V gene data show CDR1 as MGHRA and CDR2 as YSYEKL. This CDR3 has 18 residues. The trim removed 0 bases at V and 8 bases at J, leaving 11 bases unmatched. The CDR3 loop reads CASSQDPPLAGGRDEQFF. The CDR3 bases are TGCGCCAGCAGCCAAGACCCTCCGCTAGCGGGAGGGAGGGATGAGCAGTTCTTC.

The V gene is TRBV4-1, the J gene TRBJ1-1, with D hard to call. The CDR3 has 18 amino acids. Deletions cut 3 bases from V and 2 bases from J, with 22 bases between. Germline V gene sequence: CDR1 MGHRA, CDR2 YSYEKL. As DNA, the CDR3 is TGCGCCAGCAGCCACCCCGGGTTCTCCCGAGCCTACAACACTGAAGCTTTCTTT. Protein sequence: CASSHPGFSRAYNTEAFF.

This clonotype was seen at least ten times. Its ends do not fully match the called genes, so a read error is possible. The chain joins TRBV12-3 or TRBV12-4 to TRBJ2-3; TRBD2 is a possible D gene (5 bases). This CDR3 is built from 15 residues. The CDR3: CASSLGLFGSDTQYF. In DNA form, the CDR3 reads TGTGCCAGCAGCTTAGGACTTTTTGGATCAGATACGCAGTATTTT.

This clonotype was counted only a few times. The chain uses TRBV9 and TRBJ2-5; 7 bases align to TRBD1. CDR1 is SGDLS, CDR2 YYNGEE, per germline. The CDR3 is made up of 15 amino acids. The J segment lost 5 bases and the V segment lost 4 bases, leaving 11 bases of the junction unmatched. CDR3 DNA: TGTGCCAGCAGCCCCCCGGACAGGTACTATGAGACCCAGTACTTC. Amino acid sequence: CASSPPDRYYETQYF.